This T cell receptor beta chain comes out of a study of blood T cell repertoires in COVID-19. Study context: PBMCs, B-cell-depleted T cells, or T cells were the source of the cDNA or gDNA that made up the material.

Clones were sequenced by immunoSEQ multiplex PCR, and TCRdb holds only the in-frame ones, with some missing. The sample has about 40,000 clones; approximately 79% are singletons. The CDR3 runs to 13 residues. The junction had 3 bases not matched to a gene; V was cut back by 9 bases and J by 2 bases. Germline V lookup: CDR1 WSHSY, CDR2 SAAADI. The sequence was obtained from a woman aged 80 or over with acute or convalescent COVID-19. J is TRBJ2-5 and V is TRBV10-2; 10 nucleotides match TRBD2. The material sequenced was peripheral blood. The CDR3 coding sequence is TGCGCCAGTTCTAGCGGGGGTCAAGAGACCCAGTACTTC. It specifies CASSSGGQETQYF.